This TCR beta chain comes out of a study of T cell repertoires in cytomegalovirus infection. The germline V and J ends were trimmed by 10 bases and 6 bases, with 9 bases remaining between them. The CDR3 sequence is 11 residues long. Comment on this clonotype: What it recognizes is unknown.

TCRdb fed the reads into MiXCR, producing one record per CDR3 protein. Of some 920,000 distinct CDR3 sequences listed, under 40% are singletons. This chain joins TRBV12-3 or TRBV12-4 and TRBJ2-2; TRBD2 is a possible D gene (5 bases). The specimen comprised cultured CD8+ T cells from PBMCs, sampled from culture after CMV antigen stimulation. The TCR was taken from a human donor in good health (CMV status not recorded). Some clones in this sample may be carry-over from other donors' samples. CDR3 DNA: TGTGCCACCCCGGGGTCCGGGGAGCTGTTTTTT. Encoded protein: CATPGSGELFF.